The next 23 T cell receptor beta chains were all read from a single sample in a study of CD8 T cells in Susac syndrome. The RNA, about 0.45 to 1 ug, was put through reverse transcription using random hexamers. MiXCR, applied by TCRdb to the immunoSEQ multiplex PCR reads, yields one record per CDR3 protein. The sample records 210,000 or so distinct CDR3 sequences, approximately 94% being singletons. Material for sequencing was CD4+ T cells from PBMCs. The receptors originated from a human donor with Susac syndrome.

The V call is TRBV20-1, the J call TRBJ1-3; the D is unclear. The CDR3 runs to 14 residues. Trimming took 1 base from V and 4 from J, leaving 11 bases between them. In germline, CDR1 is DFQATT, CDR2 SNEGSKA (reference sequence). The CDR3 DNA is TGCAGTGCTAGAGGACTAGACGGGGGAAACACCATATATTTT. This sequence encodes CSARGLDGGNTIYF.

The chain carries TRBV10-3 and TRBJ1-5; 7 bases align to TRBD1. The CDR3 sequence is 15 residues long. V was clipped by 2 bases and J by 1 base; unmatched bases: 2. Germline V gene sequence: CDR1 ENHRY, CDR2 SYGVKD. CDR3 loop: CAISEGTESNQPQHF. In DNA form, the CDR3 reads TGTGCCATCAGTGAGGGGACAGAAAGCAATCAGCCCCAGCATTTT.

This chain links TRBV12-3 or TRBV12-4 with TRBJ2-3, with 8 bases lining up with TRBD2. The V gene end was trimmed by 5 bases and the J gene end by 2 bases; junction bases not matched to a gene: 12. The CDR3 extends over 17 amino acids. In DNA form, the CDR3 reads TGTGCCAGCAGTGGGCCGCGGTCGGGAGGGTCCACAGATACGCAGTATTTT. Encoded protein: CASSGPRSGGSTDTQYF.

The chain combines TRBV7-9 with TRBJ1-6; 7 nucleotides agree with TRBD1. V shed 3 bases and J 7 bases; nucleotides not matched to a gene: 3. CDR3 length equals 14 residues. The germline V gene encodes CDR1 SEHNR and CDR2 FQNEAQ (reference sequence). The CDR3 region is CASSFGQENSPLHF. In DNA form, the CDR3 reads TGTGCCAGCAGCTTCGGACAGGAAAATTCACCCCTCCACTTT.

The chain uses TRBV19 and TRBJ1-3; D is unresolved. CDR1 is LNHDA, CDR2 SQIVND, per germline (reference sequence). This CDR3 spans 15 amino acids. Trimming took off 3 bases at V and 7 bases at J, with 16 bases between the two ends. CDR3 nucleotides: TGTGCCAGTAGTATTTTCAGCAGGACGGGTAACACCATATATTTT. It is translated as CASSIFSRTGNTIYF.

The genes are TRBV7-9 and TRBJ1-2; 8 positions agree with TRBD1. Losses at the gene ends were 2 bases for V and 8 bases for J; bases not matched to a gene: 7. Looked up from germline, CDR1 is SEHNR and CDR2 is FQNEAQ (reference sequence). CDR3 size: 14 residues. This CDR3 is CASSLQQGGKGYTF. CDR3 in DNA: TGTGCCAGCAGCTTACAACAGGGGGGCAAAGGCTACACCTTC.

The chain is built from TRBV9 and TRBJ1-5, with D perhaps TRBD1 (5 bases). CDR1 is SGDLS and CDR2 is YYNGEE in the germline V gene. CDR3 length: 16 amino acids. The V end lost 3 bases, the J end lost 0 bases, and 13 bases lay between the germline ends. CDR3 in DNA: TGTGCCAGCAGCGGCCTGACAGAATATAGCAATCAGCCCCAGCATTTT. It encodes CASSGLTEYSNQPQHF.

The chain is built from TRBV29-1 and TRBJ2-5; maybe TRBD2 (7 bases). The CDR3 is 14 residues long. Trimming took off 7 bases at V and 11 bases at J, with 26 bases between the two ends. Germline CDR1 reads SQVTM; CDR2 reads ANQGSEA. The CDR3 coding sequence is TGCAGCGCCGGACCCCGCGGGGGCACCTCAGGGCAGTACTTC. Translation gives CSAGPRGGTSGQYF.

This clonotype was detected once. The chain couples TRBV19 to TRBJ1-1; no firm D call. The V end lost 11 bases, the J end lost 3 bases, and 19 bases lay between the germline ends. The CDR3 consists of 14 residues. Germline assignment: CDR1 LNHDA and CDR2 SQIVND (reference sequence). CDR3 DNA: TGTGCCGCAAAATATCGTAGTAAGGACACTGAAGCTTTCTTT. Encoded protein: CAAKYRSKDTEAFF.

J is TRBJ1-1 and V is TRBV20-1; the D gene is possibly TRBD1 (5 bases). The CDR3 is made up of 14 amino acids. V was pared by 1 base and J by 3 bases, with 12 bases between. Germline V gene data show CDR1 as DFQATT and CDR2 as SNEGSKA (reference sequence). CDR3: CSARADSGDTEAFF. DNA of the CDR3: TGCAGTGCTAGAGCTGACAGCGGGGACACTGAAGCTTTCTTT.

The rearrangement links TRBV25-1 to TRBJ1-6; tentative D call: TRBD1 (5 bases). Trimming removed 3 bases from V and 0 bases from J, with 15 bases in between. Looked up from germline, CDR1 is MGHDK and CDR2 is SYGVNS. CDR3 size: 18 residues. CDR3 sequence (DNA): TGTGCCAGCAGTGACGACAGCCGAATTGACTCCTATAATTCACCCCTCCACTTT. Amino acids: CASSDDSRIDSYNSPLHF.

The V gene is TRBV18, the J gene TRBJ2-7, with a weak D call TRBD1 (5 bases). CDR3 size: 12 residues. Trimming cost V 8 bases and J 6 bases, with 14 bases left between them. Germline V gives CDR1 KGHSH, CDR2 LQKENI. CDR3 in DNA: TGTGCCAGCCTACAGGCAGGGTCCGAGCAGTACTTC. It yields the protein CASLQAGSEQYF.

The chain has TRBV19 and TRBJ2-7; 7 bases are a match to TRBD1. The CDR3 runs to 14 residues. The V segment lost 5 bases and the J segment 2 bases; nucleotides outside the gene matches: 6. Germline CDR1 LNHDA, CDR2 SQIVND (reference sequence). The chain's CDR3 is CASSFRGSAYEQYF. CDR3 in DNA: TGTGCCAGTAGTTTCAGGGGGAGCGCCTACGAGCAGTACTTC.

The rearrangement joins TRBV29-1 to TRBJ2-7; maybe TRBD2 (5 bases). Germline assignment: CDR1 SQVTM and CDR2 ANQGSEA. This CDR3 region has 13 residues. Trimming cost V 1 base and J 7 bases, with 14 bases left between them. In nucleotides, the CDR3 is TGCAGCGTTGAAGTGGAGAGGACGGGGGAGCAGTACTTC. Its protein product is CSVEVERTGEQYF.

The V and J genes are TRBV4-2 and TRBJ2-3; TRBD1 matches 8 bases. Looked up from germline, CDR1 is LGHNA and CDR2 is YNFKEQ. The CDR3 is 16 residues long. V was clipped by 0 bases and J by 4 bases; unmatched bases: 6. CDR3 in amino acids: CASSQDRTGGSDTQYF. As DNA, the CDR3 is TGTGCCAGCAGCCAAGATCGAACAGGGGGATCAGATACGCAGTATTTT.

This chain links TRBV12-3 or TRBV12-4 with TRBJ2-7; the match to TRBD1 covers 10 bases. The CDR3 spans 14 residues. J was trimmed by 3 bases and V by 7 bases; bases with no gene match: 6. CDR3 coding DNA: TGTGCCAGCAACCCGGGGACAGGGGTCTACGAGCAGTACTTC. Protein sequence: CASNPGTGVYEQYF.

The genes are TRBV29-1 and TRBJ2-6; D gene unclear. Trimming left V 4 bases short and J 1 base short, with 5 bases between. CDR3 size: 13 residues. Germline CDR1 SQVTM, CDR2 ANQGSEA. CDR3 nucleotide sequence: TGCAGCGTTGCGAATTCTGGGGCCAACGTCCTGACTTTC. This encodes CSVANSGANVLTF.

The chain is built from TRBV19 and TRBJ1-5; 7 bases match TRBD1. Germline lookup yields CDR1 LNHDA and CDR2 SQIVND (reference sequence). V was clipped by 3 bases and J by 3 bases; unmatched bases: 11. This CDR3 contains 17 residues. CDR3 coding DNA: TGTGCCAGTAGTATTGGACAGGCGAGACGACTCAATCAGCCCCAGCATTTT. It translates to CASSIGQARRLNQPQHF. The full variable domain, with the rest looked up from reference TRBV19 and TRBJ1-5, is DGGITQSPKYLFRKEGQNVTLSCEQNLNHDAMYWYRQDPGQGLRLIYYSQIVNDFQKGDIAEGYSVSREKKESFPLTVTSAQKNPTAFYLCASSIGQARRLNQPQHFGDGTRLSIL.

The table lists this clonotype with a count of one. The chain recombines TRBV5-1 with TRBJ2-7; tentatively, D is TRBD2 (6 bases). Germline CDR1 SGHRS, CDR2 YFSETQ. Trimming left V 0 bases short and J 1 base short, with 11 bases between. The length of the CDR3 is 15 residues. The CDR3 coding sequence is TGCGCCAGCAGCTTGGCCGGGACTCAATCCTACGAGCAGTACTTC. Its translation: CASSLAGTQSYEQYF.

The CDR3 loop is CASSRSGVYGYTF. The CDR3 DNA reads as TGTGCCAGCAGTCGGTCCGGAGTCTATGGCTACACCTTC. This chain uses TRBV27 with TRBJ1-2; D unclear. V shed 5 bases and J shed 4 bases, with 11 bases lying between them. This CDR3 has 13 amino acids. Germline lookup yields CDR1 MNHEY and CDR2 SMNVEV (reference sequence).

This clonotype was picked up one time. The chain combines TRBV20-1 with TRBJ1-2; 7 bases are shared with TRBD1. Trimming cost V 4 bases and J 4 bases; bases outside gene matches: 6. Germline V gene data show CDR1 as DFQATT and CDR2 as SNEGSKA (reference sequence). The CDR3 is made up of 13 amino acids. The chain's CDR3 is CSAKSGTVYGYTF. The CDR3 nucleotides read TGCAGTGCTAAATCTGGGACAGTCTATGGCTACACCTTC.

As DNA, the CDR3 is TGCAGCGCCCCAACGGACAGCTATGGCTACACCTTC. Encoded protein: CSAPTDSYGYTF. This chain uses TRBV29-1 with TRBJ1-2, with TRBD1 as a possible D gene (6 bases). Germline assignment: CDR1 SQVTM and CDR2 ANQGSEA. Trimming stripped 7 bases from V and 4 bases from J, with 13 bases between. The CDR3 is 12 amino acids.

The rearrangement joins TRBV20-1 to TRBJ1-1; 11 nucleotides align to TRBD1. The V segment lost 0 bases and the J segment 6 bases; nucleotides outside the gene matches: 6. This CDR3 has 15 residues. Germline CDR1 and CDR2: DFQATT and SNEGSKA (reference sequence). DNA for the CDR3: TGCAGTGCTAGAGATCGAGGGACAGGGGGTGCTGAAGCTTTCTTT. It yields the protein CSARDRGTGGAEAFF.